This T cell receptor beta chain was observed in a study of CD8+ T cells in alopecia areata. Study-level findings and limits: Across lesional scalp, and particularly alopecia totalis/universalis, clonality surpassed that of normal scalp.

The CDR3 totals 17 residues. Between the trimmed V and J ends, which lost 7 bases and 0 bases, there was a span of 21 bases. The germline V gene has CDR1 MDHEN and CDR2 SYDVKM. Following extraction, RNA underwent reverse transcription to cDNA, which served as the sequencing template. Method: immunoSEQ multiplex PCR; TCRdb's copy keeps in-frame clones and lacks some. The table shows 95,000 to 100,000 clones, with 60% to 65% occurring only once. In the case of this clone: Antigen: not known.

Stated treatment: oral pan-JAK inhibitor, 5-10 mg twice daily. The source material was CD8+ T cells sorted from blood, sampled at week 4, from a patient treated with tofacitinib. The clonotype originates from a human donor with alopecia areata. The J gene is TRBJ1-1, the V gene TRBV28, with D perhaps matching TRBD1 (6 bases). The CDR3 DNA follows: TGTGCCAGCACTATAAGGGGGGTGCGGGTACTGAACACTGAAGCTTTCTTT. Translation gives CASTIRGVRVLNTEAFF.